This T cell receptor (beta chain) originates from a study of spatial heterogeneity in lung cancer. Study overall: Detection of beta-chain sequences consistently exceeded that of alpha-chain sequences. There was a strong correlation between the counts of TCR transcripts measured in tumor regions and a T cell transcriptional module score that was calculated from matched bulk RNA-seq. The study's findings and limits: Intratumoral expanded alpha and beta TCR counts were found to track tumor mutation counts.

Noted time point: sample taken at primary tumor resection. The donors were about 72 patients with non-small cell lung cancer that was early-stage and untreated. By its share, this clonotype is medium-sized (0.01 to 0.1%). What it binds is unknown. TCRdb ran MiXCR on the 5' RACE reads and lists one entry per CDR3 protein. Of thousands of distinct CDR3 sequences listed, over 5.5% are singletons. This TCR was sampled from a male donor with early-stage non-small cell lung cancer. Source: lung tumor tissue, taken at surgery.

This CDR3 reads CASSLAPGLKEAFF. The CDR3 DNA is TGCGCCAGCAGCTTGGCCCCGGGATTGAAAGAAGCTTTCTTT. This chain uses TRBV5-1 with TRBJ1-1, with D unresolved. Trimming removed 0 bases at V and 8 bases at J, with 14 bases between. This CDR3 is built from 14 residues. Germline CDR1 and CDR2: SGHRS and YFSETQ. The full variable domain, its missing parts supplied by reference TRBV5-1 and TRBJ1-1, is KAGVTQTPRYLIKTRGQQVTLSCSPISGHRSVSWYQQTPGQGLQFLFEYFSETQRNKGNFPGRFSGRQFSNSRSEMNVSTLELGDSALYLCASSLAPGLKEAFFGQGTRLTVV.